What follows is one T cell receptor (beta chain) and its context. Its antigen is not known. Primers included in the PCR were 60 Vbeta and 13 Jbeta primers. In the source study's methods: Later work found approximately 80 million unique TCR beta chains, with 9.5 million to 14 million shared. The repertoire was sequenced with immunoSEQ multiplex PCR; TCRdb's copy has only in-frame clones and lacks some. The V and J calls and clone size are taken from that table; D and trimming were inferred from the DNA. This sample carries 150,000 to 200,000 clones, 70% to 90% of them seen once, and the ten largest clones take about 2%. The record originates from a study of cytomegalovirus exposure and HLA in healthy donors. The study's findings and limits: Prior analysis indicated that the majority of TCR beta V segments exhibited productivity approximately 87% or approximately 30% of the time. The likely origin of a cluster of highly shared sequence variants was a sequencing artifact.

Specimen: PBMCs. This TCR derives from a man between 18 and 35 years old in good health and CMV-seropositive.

The CDR3 spells CAWNIATSTDTQYF. Here the CDR3 DNA reads TGTGCCTGGAACATAGCAACCAGCACAGATACGCAGTATTTT. The chain employs TRBV30 and TRBJ2-3; no reliable D call. In germline, CDR1 is GTSNPN, CDR2 SVGIG (reference sequence). The CDR3 covers 14 residues. The V and J ends lost 4 bases and 0 bases respectively, with 11 bases between them.